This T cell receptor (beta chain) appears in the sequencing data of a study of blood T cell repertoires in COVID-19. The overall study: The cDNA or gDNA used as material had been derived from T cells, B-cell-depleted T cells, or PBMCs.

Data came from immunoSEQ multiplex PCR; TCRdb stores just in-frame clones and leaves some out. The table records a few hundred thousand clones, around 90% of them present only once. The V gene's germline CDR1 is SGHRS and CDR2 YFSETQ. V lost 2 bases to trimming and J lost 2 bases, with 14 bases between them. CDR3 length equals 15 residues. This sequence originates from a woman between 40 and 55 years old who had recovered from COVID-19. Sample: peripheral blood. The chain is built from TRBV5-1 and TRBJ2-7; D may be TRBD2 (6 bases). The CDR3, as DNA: TGCGCCAGCAGCTTCCTGGCGGGATCAACCTACGAGCAGTACTTC. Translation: CASSFLAGSTYEQYF.